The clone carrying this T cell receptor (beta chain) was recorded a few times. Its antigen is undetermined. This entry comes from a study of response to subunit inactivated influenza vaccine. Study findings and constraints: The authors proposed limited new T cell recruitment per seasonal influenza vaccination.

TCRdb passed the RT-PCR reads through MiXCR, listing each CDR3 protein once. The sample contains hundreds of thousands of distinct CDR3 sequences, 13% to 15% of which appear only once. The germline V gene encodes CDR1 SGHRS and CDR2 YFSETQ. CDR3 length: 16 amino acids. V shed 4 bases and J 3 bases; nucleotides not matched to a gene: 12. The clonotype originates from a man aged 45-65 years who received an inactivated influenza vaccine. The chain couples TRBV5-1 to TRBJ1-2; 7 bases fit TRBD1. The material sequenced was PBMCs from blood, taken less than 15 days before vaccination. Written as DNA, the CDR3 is TGCGCCAGCAGCCGCTCAGGGACAGACGGCGACTATGGCTACACCTTC. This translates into CASSRSGTDGDYGYTF. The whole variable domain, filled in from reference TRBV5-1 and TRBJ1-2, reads KAGVTQTPRYLIKTRGQQVTLSCSPISGHRSVSWYQQTPGQGLQFLFEYFSETQRNKGNFPGRFSGRQFSNSRSEMNVSTLELGDSALYLCASSRSGTDGDYGYTFGSGTRLTVV.